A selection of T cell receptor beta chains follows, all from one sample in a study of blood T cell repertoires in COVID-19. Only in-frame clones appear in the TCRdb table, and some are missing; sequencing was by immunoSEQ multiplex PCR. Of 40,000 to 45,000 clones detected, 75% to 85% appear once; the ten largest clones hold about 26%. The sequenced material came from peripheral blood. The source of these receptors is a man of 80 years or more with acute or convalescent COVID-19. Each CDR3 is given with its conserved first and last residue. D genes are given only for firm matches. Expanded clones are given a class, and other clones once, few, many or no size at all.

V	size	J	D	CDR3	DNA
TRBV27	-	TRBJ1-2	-	CASRTGTDYGYTF	TGTGCCAGCAGGACCGGGACTGACTATGGCTACACCTTC
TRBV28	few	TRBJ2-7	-	CASSRPSWEDYYEQYF	TGTGCCAGCAGTCGCCCCTCGTGGGAGGATTACTACGAGCAGTACTTC
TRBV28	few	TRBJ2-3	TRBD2	CASSLDRAGGQDTQYF	TGTGCCAGCAGTTTGGATAGGGCGGGAGGCCAAGATACGCAGTATTTT
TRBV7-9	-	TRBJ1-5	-	CASSLLDGGNGNQPQHF	TGTGCCAGCAGCTTACTGGATGGGGGCAACGGCAATCAGCCCCAGCATTTT
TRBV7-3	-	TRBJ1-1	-	CASSLTTGTEAFF	TGTGCCAGCAGCTTAACCACGGGTACTGAAGCTTTCTTT
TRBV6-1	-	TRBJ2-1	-	CASSENRHNEQFF	TGTGCCAGCAGTGAAAACAGGCACAATGAGCAGTTCTTC
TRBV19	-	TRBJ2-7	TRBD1	CASSYGTGGFYEQYF	TGTGCCAGTAGTTACGGGACAGGGGGCTTCTACGAGCAGTACTTC
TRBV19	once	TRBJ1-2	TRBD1	CASSRQGANYGYTF	TGTGCCAGTAGCCGACAGGGCGCTAACTATGGCTACACCTTC
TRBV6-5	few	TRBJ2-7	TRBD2	CASIGTSVYEQYF	TGTGCCAGCATTGGGACTAGCGTCTACGAGCAGTACTTC
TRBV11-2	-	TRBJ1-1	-	CASSLGGEVTEAFF	TGTGCCAGCAGCTTAGGGGGAGAGGTCACTGAAGCTTTCTTT
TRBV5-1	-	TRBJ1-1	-	CASRVSVNTEAFF	TGCGCCAGCAGGGTGTCGGTGAACACTGAAGCTTTCTTT
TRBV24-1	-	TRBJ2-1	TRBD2	CATSGGLADYNEQFF	TGTGCCACCAGTGGGGGACTAGCGGACTACAATGAGCAGTTCTTC
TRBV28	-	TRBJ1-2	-	CASFLNYGYTF	TGTGCCAGCTTCCTGAACTATGGCTACACCTTC
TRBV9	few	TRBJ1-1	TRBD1	CASSRTGANTEAFF	TGTGCCAGCAGCCGGACAGGGGCGAACACTGAAGCTTTCTTT
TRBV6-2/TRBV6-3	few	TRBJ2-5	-	CASSSWTVQETQYF	TGTGCCAGCAGTTCCTGGACAGTCCAAGAGACCCAGTACTTC
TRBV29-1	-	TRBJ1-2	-	CSVGQTEYGYTF	TGCAGCGTAGGACAGACGGAGTATGGCTACACCTTC
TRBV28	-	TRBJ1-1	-	CASRSQATEAFF	TGTGCCAGCAGGTCACAGGCCACTGAAGCTTTCTTT
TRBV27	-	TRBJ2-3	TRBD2	CASKPDWGWRETDTQYF	TGTGCCAGCAAACCCGATTGGGGATGGCGGGAGACAGATACGCAGTATTTT
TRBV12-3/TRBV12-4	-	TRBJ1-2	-	CASSPTDNYGYTF	TGTGCCAGCAGCCCGACAGATAACTATGGCTACACCTTC
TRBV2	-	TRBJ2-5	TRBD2	CASRAGGAGGQETQYF	TGTGCCAGCAGGGCCGGAGGGGCGGGGGGCCAAGAGACCCAGTACTTC
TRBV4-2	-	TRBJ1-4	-	CASSQLAGVTEKLFF	TGTGCCAGCAGCCAATTGGCGGGGGTTACGGAAAAACTGTTTTTT
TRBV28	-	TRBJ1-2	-	CASSPPWGGNEGYTF	TGTGCCAGCAGTCCCCCGTGGGGGGGTAATGAGGGCTACACCTTC
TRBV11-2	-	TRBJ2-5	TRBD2	CASSPPSGGAGETQYF	TGTGCCAGCAGCCCACCGAGCGGGGGGGCCGGGGAGACCCAGTACTTC
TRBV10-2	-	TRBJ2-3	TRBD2	CASSEPSGGTDTQYF	TGCGCCAGCAGTGAGCCTAGCGGGGGCACAGATACGCAGTATTTT
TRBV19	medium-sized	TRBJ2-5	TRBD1	CASTSGQGTETQYF	TGTGCCAGTACCAGCGGACAGGGAACCGAGACCCAGTACTTC
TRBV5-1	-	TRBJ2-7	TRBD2	CASSATSTKLYSMQYF	TGCGCCAGCAGCGCGACTAGCACAAAACTTTATAGTATGCAGTACTTC
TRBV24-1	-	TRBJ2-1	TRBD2	CATSDPGTSGNEQFF	TGTGCCACCAGTGACCCAGGGACTAGTGGCAATGAGCAGTTCTTC
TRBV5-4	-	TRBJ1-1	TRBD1	CASSLSGQGANTEAFF	TGTGCCAGCAGCTTGAGTGGTCAGGGGGCGAACACTGAAGCTTTCTTT
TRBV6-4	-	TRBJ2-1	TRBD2	CASSENSGGAYNEQFF	TGTGCCAGCAGTGAAAATAGCGGGGGTGCATACAATGAGCAGTTCTTC
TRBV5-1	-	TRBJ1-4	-	CASSYVSGANEKLFF	TGCGCCAGCAGCTATGTCTCAGGGGCTAATGAAAAACTGTTTTTT
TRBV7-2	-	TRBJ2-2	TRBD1	CASSSWTGAGTGELFF	TGTGCCAGCAGCTCCTGGACAGGGGCAGGCACCGGGGAGCTGTTTTTT
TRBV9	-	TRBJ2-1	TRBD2	CAIKTTSGSYPSYNEQFF	TGTGCCATAAAAACAACTAGCGGGTCCTACCCCTCCTACAATGAGCAGTTCTTC
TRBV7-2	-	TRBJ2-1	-	CASSLEDREQFF	TGTGCCAGCAGCTTGGAAGACAGGGAGCAGTTCTTC
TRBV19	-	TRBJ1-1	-	CASSSQGSTEAFF	TGTGCCAGTAGTAGTCAGGGGTCCACTGAAGCTTTCTTT
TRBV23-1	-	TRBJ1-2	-	CASSQSFGDYGYTF	TGCGCCAGCAGTCAATCGTTCGGGGATTATGGCTACACCTTC
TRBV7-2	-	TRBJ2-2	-	CASSSTTPSYTGELFF	TGTGCCAGCAGCTCCACAACCCCTAGCTACACCGGGGAGCTGTTTTTT
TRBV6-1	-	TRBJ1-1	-	CASSEAGQRLVNTEAFF	TGTGCCAGCAGTGAAGCCGGGCAGAGACTAGTAAACACTGAAGCTTTCTTT
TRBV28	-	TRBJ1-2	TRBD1	CASSGTGGSGFYGYTF	TGTGCCAGTAGCGGGACAGGGGGAAGCGGGTTCTATGGCTACACCTTC
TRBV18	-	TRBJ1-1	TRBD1	CASSPPGAGGNTEAFF	TGTGCCAGCTCACCCCCAGGCGCAGGGGGGAACACTGAAGCTTTCTTT
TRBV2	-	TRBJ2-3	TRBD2	CASSVTSGGAGDTQYF	TGTGCCAGCAGTGTGACTAGCGGGGGGGCGGGAGATACGCAGTATTTT
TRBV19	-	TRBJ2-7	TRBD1	CASSDRDYEQYF	TGTGCCAGTTCCGACAGGGACTACGAGCAGTACTTC
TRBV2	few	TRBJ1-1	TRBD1	CASSSYRGQNTEAFF	TGTGCCAGCAGTTCATACAGGGGCCAGAACACTGAAGCTTTCTTT
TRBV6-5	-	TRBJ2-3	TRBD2	CASSRSGRGADTQYF	TGTGCCAGCAGCCGTAGCGGGAGAGGAGCAGATACGCAGTATTTT
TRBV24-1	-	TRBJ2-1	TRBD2	CATSGLAGARSYNEQFF	TGTGCCACCAGTGGACTAGCGGGAGCTCGCTCCTACAATGAGCAGTTCTTC
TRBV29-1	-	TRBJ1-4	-	CSAGGGREFEKLFF	TGCAGCGCCGGGGGGGGCAGGGAGTTTGAAAAACTGTTTTTT